This is a list of T cell receptor beta chains from one sample in a study of long-term antiretroviral therapy in people with HIV. Only in-frame clones appear in the TCRdb table, and some are missing; sequencing was by immunoSEQ multiplex PCR. This sample has approximately 26,000 clones, with 80% to 85% found just once. Sequenced material: unsorted PBMCs, taken 0.4 years after starting antiretroviral therapy. All receptors come from a man aged 18 to 29 with HIV. Both conserved end residues are part of each CDR3. D genes are given only for firm matches. Size tells how often a clone was seen (once, few, many) or the class of an expanded clone, and some rows leave it out.

cdr3_length d_call clone_size j_call v_call cdr3_nt cdr3_aa
14 TRBD1 NA TRBJ2-1 TRBV9 TGTGCCAGCAGCGATCAGGGGGCAGACAATGAGCAGTTCTTC CASSDQGADNEQFF
15 TRBD2 few TRBJ2-1 TRBV7-7 TGTGCCAGCAGCTCGGGACTAGACTCCTACAATGAGCAGTTCTTC CASSSGLDSYNEQFF
13 TRBD1 NA TRBJ2-1 TRBV7-9 TGTGCCAGCAGCTTGGGACAGATCAATGAGCAGTTCTTC CASSLGQINEQFF
11 NA NA TRBJ2-7 TRBV7-3 TGTGCCAGCAGCCCTTCCTACGAGCAGTACTTC CASSPSYEQYF
13 NA NA TRBJ1-4 TRBV7-6 TGTGCCAGCAGCTTAGGGCGCCATGAAAAACTGTTTTTT CASSLGRHEKLFF
17 TRBD1 NA TRBJ2-2 TRBV27 TGTGCCAGCAGTTACAGGACAGGGAAAAGGGTGGCCGGGGAGCTGTTTTTT CASSYRTGKRVAGELFF
12 NA NA TRBJ2-5 TRBV7-9 TGTGCCAGCAGCGAAGTGCGAGAGACCCAGTACTTC CASSEVRETQYF
17 NA few TRBJ1-2 TRBV28 TGTGCCAGCACTACATCGGGACGGGACGGACCTAACTATGGCTACACCTTC CASTTSGRDGPNYGYTF
15 NA NA TRBJ2-1 TRBV10-3 TGTGCCATCAGTGCGGCCGGGACTCGTGCGGATGAGCAGTTCTTC CAISAAGTRADEQFF
15 NA NA TRBJ1-1 TRBV9 TGTGCCAGCAGCGTCCGGGACAAAGATGGGACTGAAGCTTTCTTT CASSVRDKDGTEAFF
15 TRBD1 NA TRBJ2-7 TRBV28 TGTGCCAGCAGTTCTCAGACAGGGGGCGCGGGGGAGCAGTACTTC CASSSQTGGAGEQYF
13 NA NA TRBJ2-7 TRBV9 TGTGCCAGCAGCGTAGATGGGGACTACGAGCAGTACTTC CASSVDGDYEQYF
13 NA NA TRBJ2-7 TRBV6-6 TGTGCCAGCAGTTACGAGACGGCGGACGAGCAGTACTTC CASSYETADEQYF
14 NA NA TRBJ2-7 TRBV4-3 TGCGCCAGCAGCCCGGGGAGGGGGGCCTACGAGCAGTACTTC CASSPGRGAYEQYF
13 TRBD1 NA TRBJ1-1 TRBV7-2 TGTGCCAGCAGCTTCAGGGGGAGCACTGAAGCTTTCTTT CASSFRGSTEAFF
16 TRBD2 NA TRBJ2-1 TRBV18 TGTGCCAGCTCACCTCCACTAGCGGGAGGGCCGAGTGAGCAGTTCTTC CASSPPLAGGPSEQFF
16 NA NA TRBJ1-1 TRBV4-1 TGCGCCAGCAGCCAAGATCGGAAAGCCGGGAACACTGAAGCTTTCTTT CASSQDRKAGNTEAFF